This T cell receptor beta chain came from a study of T cell responses to AZD1222 COVID-19 vaccine. Profiled with immunoSEQ multiplex PCR; TCRdb holds only in-frame clones, not every one. The sample has roughly 100,000 clones, roughly 90% seen once. The CDR3 runs 15 residues. CDR1 LGHDT and CDR2 YNNKEL come from the germline V gene (reference sequence). V lost 1 base and J 10 bases, leaving 17 bases between the germline ends. Study-level findings and limits: It should be noted that donors were predominantly white British and more often female, and clonal diversity was possibly underestimated. Epitopes outside B.1.351 and B.1.1.7 mutated regions reportedly drew nearly half of spike TCRs.

In regard to this clone: The antigen is undetermined.

The sequences come from peripheral blood, collected on day 0 of AZD1222 vaccination. The V gene is TRBV3-1 (or the pseudogene TRBV3-2), the J gene TRBJ2-1; TRBD1 or TRBD2 may be the D gene (5 bases each). This clonotype was obtained from an adult in good health. This CDR3 reads CASSQVPGGSGEQFF. In DNA, the CDR3 is TGTGCCAGCAGCCAAGTCCCAGGAGGTTCAGGGGAGCAGTTCTTC.